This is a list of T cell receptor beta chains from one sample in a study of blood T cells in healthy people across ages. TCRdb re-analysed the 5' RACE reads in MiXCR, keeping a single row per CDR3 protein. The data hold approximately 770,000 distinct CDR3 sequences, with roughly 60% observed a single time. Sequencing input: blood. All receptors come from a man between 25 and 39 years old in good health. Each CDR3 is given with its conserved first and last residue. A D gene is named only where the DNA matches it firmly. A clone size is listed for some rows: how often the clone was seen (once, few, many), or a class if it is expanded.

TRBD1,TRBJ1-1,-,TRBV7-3,CASSGQGGNTEAFF,TGTGCCAGCAGCGGACAGGGGGGTAACACTGAAGCTTTCTTT
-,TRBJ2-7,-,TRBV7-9,CASSPSGGALYEQYF,TGTGCCAGCAGCCCCTCCGGCGGGGCCCTCTACGAGCAGTACTTC
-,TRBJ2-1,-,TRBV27,CASSFYGYNEQFF,TGTGCCAGCAGTTTCTACGGATACAATGAGCAGTTCTTC
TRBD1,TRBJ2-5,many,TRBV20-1,CSATYLFGTDQETQYF,TGCAGTGCTACCTACCTGTTCGGGACAGATCAAGAGACCCAGTACTTC
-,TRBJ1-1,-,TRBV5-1,CASSANPGRHTEAFF,TGCGCCAGCAGCGCGAATCCGGGGCGCCACACTGAAGCTTTCTTT
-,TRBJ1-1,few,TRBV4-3,CASSQDRGTEAFF,TGTGCCAGCAGCCAAGACCGAGGGACTGAAGCTTTCTTT
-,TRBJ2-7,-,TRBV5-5,CASSRTANEQYF,TGTGCCAGCAGCCGAACAGCCAACGAGCAGTACTTC
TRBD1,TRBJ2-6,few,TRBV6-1,CASREEWGQASSGANVLTF,TGTGCCAGCAGGGAAGAATGGGGACAGGCCAGCTCTGGGGCCAACGTCCTGACTTTC
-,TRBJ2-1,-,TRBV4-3,CASSQDLQPGHNEQFF,TGCGCCAGCAGCCAAGATTTACAGCCGGGCCACAATGAGCAGTTCTTC
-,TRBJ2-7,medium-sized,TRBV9,CASSVGDSYEQYF,TGTGCCAGCAGCGTAGGCGACAGCTACGAGCAGTACTTC
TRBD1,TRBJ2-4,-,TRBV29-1,CSVGYRGSAKNIQYF,TGCAGCGTTGGATACAGGGGGAGCGCCAAAAACATTCAGTACTTC
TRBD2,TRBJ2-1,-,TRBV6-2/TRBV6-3,CANSQRRTSGRNEQFF,TGTGCCAACAGCCAAAGAAGGACTAGCGGGAGGAATGAGCAGTTCTTC
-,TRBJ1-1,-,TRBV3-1,CASSIGVRGPEAFF,TGTGCCAGCAGCATAGGGGTAAGGGGCCCTGAAGCTTTCTTT
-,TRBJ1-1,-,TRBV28,CASSWGRGNTEAFF,TGTGCCAGCAGTTGGGGCAGGGGGAACACTGAAGCTTTCTTT
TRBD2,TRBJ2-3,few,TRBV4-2,CASSQEQAGDTQYF,TGTGCCAGCAGCCAAGAACAAGCGGGGGATACGCAGTATTTT
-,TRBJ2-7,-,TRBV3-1,CASSHRLRQPDTNSYEQYF,TGTGCCAGCAGCCACCGACTCCGGCAACCCGACACCAACTCCTACGAGCAGTACTTC
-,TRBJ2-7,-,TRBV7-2,CASSFDPAGTYEQYF,TGTGCCAGCAGCTTCGATCCAGCGGGCACCTACGAGCAGTACTTC
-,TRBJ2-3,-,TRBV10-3,CASRGSSTDTQYF,TGTGCCTCAAGGGGTTCTAGCACAGATACGCAGTATTTT
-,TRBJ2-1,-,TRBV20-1,CSALAGGSDDNEQFF,TGCAGTGCCTTGGCTGGTGGGTCCGACGACAATGAGCAGTTCTTC
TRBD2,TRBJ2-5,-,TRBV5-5,CASSPGGGGKETQYF,TGTGCCAGCAGCCCAGGTGGCGGGGGGAAAGAGACCCAGTACTTC
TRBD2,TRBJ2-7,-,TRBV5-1,CASSQSGNTYEQYF,TGCGCCAGCAGCCAGAGCGGGAATACCTACGAGCAGTACTTC
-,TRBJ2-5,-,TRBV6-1,CASQEGQETQYF,TGTGCCAGCCAGGAGGGGCAAGAGACCCAGTACTTC
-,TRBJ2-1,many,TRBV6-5,CASLPNEQFF,TGTGCCAGCTTGCCCAATGAGCAGTTCTTC
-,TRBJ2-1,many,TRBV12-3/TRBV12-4,CASSLAYNEQFF,TGTGCCAGCAGTTTAGCCTACAATGAGCAGTTCTTC
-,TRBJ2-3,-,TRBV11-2,CASSSLLGSTTDTQYF,TGTGCCAGCAGCTCGCTCTTAGGATCAACCACAGATACGCAGTATTTT
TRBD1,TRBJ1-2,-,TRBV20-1,CSARPGQHYGYTF,TGCAGTGCCCGACCGGGACAGCACTATGGCTACACCTTC
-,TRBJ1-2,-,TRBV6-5,CASSSIPGTANYTF,TGTGCCAGCAGTTCCATTCCCGGGACGGCCAACTACACCTTC
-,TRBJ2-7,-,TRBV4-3,CASSQAPGREQYF,TGCGCCAGCAGCCAAGCCCCGGGGCGCGAGCAGTACTTC
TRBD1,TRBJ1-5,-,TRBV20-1,CSAAPFAGTGVQPQHF,TGCAGTGCCGCCCCTTTTGCCGGGACAGGGGTCCAGCCCCAGCATTTT
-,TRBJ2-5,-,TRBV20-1,CSASAGQETQYF,TGCAGTGCTAGCGCCGGACAAGAGACCCAGTACTTC
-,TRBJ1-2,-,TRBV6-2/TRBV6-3,CASSYWEDYGYTF,TGTGCCAGCAGTTACTGGGAGGACTATGGCTACACCTTC
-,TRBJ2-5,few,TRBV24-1,CATSDSGSINNEQYF,TGTGCCACCAGTGATTCGGGGAGTATCAACAATGAGCAGTACTTC
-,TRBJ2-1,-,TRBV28,CASSRRRGQFF,TGTGCCAGCAGTCGCCGTCGGGGGCAGTTCTTC
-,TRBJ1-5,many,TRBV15,CATSRDRSNQPQHF,TGTGCCACCAGCAGAGATCGAAGCAATCAGCCCCAGCATTTT
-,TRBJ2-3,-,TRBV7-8,CASSLVGWGANPYSTDTQYF,TGTGCCAGCAGCTTAGTGGGTTGGGGGGCTAATCCCTACAGCACAGATACGCAGTATTTT
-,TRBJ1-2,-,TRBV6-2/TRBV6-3,CASSFATDLNYGYTF,TGTGCCAGCAGTTTCGCGACCGACCTCAACTATGGCTACACCTTC
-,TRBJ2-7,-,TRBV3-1,CASSQGLLGEQYF,TGTGCCAGCAGCCAGGGTTTACTAGGCGAGCAGTACTTC
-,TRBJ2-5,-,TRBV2,CASSEGATQYF,TGTGCCAGCAGTGAAGGGGCGACCCAGTACTTC
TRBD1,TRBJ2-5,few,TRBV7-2,CASSLGTERQETQYF,TGTGCCAGCAGCCTTGGGACAGAAAGACAAGAGACCCAGTACTTC
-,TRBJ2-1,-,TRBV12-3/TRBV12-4,CASRGPRGAGEQFF,TGTGCCAGCAGGGGTCCGAGGGGGGCAGGTGAGCAGTTCTTC
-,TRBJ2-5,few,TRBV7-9,CASSLLDRRETQYF,TGTGCCAGCAGCCTCCTGGATAGGAGGGAGACCCAGTACTTC
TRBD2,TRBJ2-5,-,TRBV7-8,CASLAGAAETQYF,TGTGCCAGCTTAGCGGGAGCGGCAGAGACCCAGTACTTC
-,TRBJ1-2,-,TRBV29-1,CSVARGEGYTF,TGCAGCGTGGCGCGAGGGGAAGGCTACACCTTC
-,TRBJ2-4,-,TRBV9,CAGSVGQGSSAKNIQYF,TGTGCCGGCAGCGTAGGGCAGGGCTCCTCAGCCAAAAACATTCAGTACTTC
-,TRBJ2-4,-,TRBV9,CASSVDGNFGEQYF,TGTGCCAGCAGCGTGGATGGAAATTTTGGTGAGCAGTACTTC
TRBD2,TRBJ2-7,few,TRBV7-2,CASSRTSGGQYEQYF,TGTGCCAGCAGCAGGACTAGCGGGGGGCAGTACGAGCAGTACTTC
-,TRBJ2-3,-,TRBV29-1,CSVDPLTDTQYF,TGCAGCGTTGATCCCCTAACAGATACGCAGTATTTT
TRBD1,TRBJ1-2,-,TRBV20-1,CSAWDSTLRGYTF,TGCAGTGCTTGGGACAGTACTCTTCGTGGCTACACCTTC
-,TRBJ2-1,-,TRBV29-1,CSVDLQINGQFF,TGCAGCGTTGATCTGCAGATCAATGGGCAGTTCTTC
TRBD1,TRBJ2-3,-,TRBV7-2,CASSLGTGTTPSSTDTQYF,TGTGCCAGCAGCTTAGGGACAGGGACCACACCTTCTAGCACAGATACGCAGTATTTT
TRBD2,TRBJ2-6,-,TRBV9,CASSVPIAGAGANVLTF,TGTGCCAGCAGCGTTCCTATAGCGGGAGCTGGGGCCAACGTCCTGACTTTC
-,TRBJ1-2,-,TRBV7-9,CASSLDATYGYTF,TGTGCCAGCAGCTTAGATGCAACGTATGGCTACACCTTC
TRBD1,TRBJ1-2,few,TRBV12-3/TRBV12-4,CASSPGTVSWGYTF,TGTGCCAGCAGTCCAGGGACAGTCTCTTGGGGCTACACCTTC
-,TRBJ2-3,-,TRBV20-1,CSASRPGTYTDTQYF,TGCAGTGCTAGCCGCCCCGGGACGTACACAGATACGCAGTATTTT
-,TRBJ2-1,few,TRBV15,CATSRDRDEQFF,TGTGCCACCAGCAGAGATCGGGATGAGCAGTTCTTC
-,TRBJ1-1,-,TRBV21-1,CASSKRVFGGTEAFF,TGTGCCAGCAGCAAGAGGGTCTTCGGAGGCACTGAAGCTTTCTTT
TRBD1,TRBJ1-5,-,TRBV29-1,CSEGGTGIDQPQHF,TGCAGCGAAGGCGGGACAGGGATCGATCAGCCCCAGCATTTT
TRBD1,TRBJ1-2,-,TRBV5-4,CASSPTGERGGYTF,TGTGCCAGCAGCCCGACAGGGGAACGGGGCGGCTACACCTTC